This T cell receptor (beta chain) emerged from a study of cytotoxic CD8 clonotypes in ibrutinib-treated CLL. Turning to the study itself: Once patients had received a median about eleven months of treatment, range 6 to 36, response samples were obtained. Study-wide findings and caveats: Measured clonality at baseline was greater than in age-matched healthy donors and tracked with circulating CD8+ T-cell counts. Clonality increased at ibrutinib response and stayed stable in sustained remission. At progression, however, it fell back toward baseline.

A word on this clone: Antigen specificity is unknown.

Trimming stripped 2 bases from V and 8 bases from J, with 9 bases between. Germline CDR1 is MNHEY and CDR2 is SVGAGI. This CDR3 is built from 13 residues. Depths of 1 in 200,000 to 1 in 1 million T cells were the sequencing target. Profiled with immunoSEQ multiplex PCR; TCRdb holds only in-frame clones, not every one. The table records some 150,000 clones, around three quarters of them present only once. V usage is TRBV6-5 and J usage is TRBJ2-2, with D perhaps TRBD1 (5 bases). Source: PBMCs, taken after 12 months of ibrutinib treatment. The clonotype originates from a human donor with chronic lymphocytic leukemia. The CDR3 DNA is TGTGCCAGCAGTTACACACGGACAGGGGAGCTGTTTTTT. It translates to CASSYTRTGELFF.